This T cell receptor (beta chain) came from a study of CD8 T cells in Susac syndrome. The CDR3 spans 15 residues. Germline CDR1 and CDR2: SGHDN and FVKESK. V was trimmed by 1 base and J by 4 bases, leaving 13 bases between them. It was with random hexamers that roughly 0.45 to 1 ug RNA was reverse transcribed. Via MiXCR, TCRdb re-called the immunoSEQ multiplex PCR reads, giving one row per CDR3 protein. This sample yields over 100,000 distinct CDR3 sequences, of which roughly 94% are seen a single time; less than 0.3% belongs to the top ten. The clonotype comes from a human donor with Susac syndrome. The V and J genes are TRBV14 and TRBJ2-5; tentative D call: TRBD1 (6 bases). Material for sequencing was CD8+ T cells from PBMCs. The CDR3 region is CASSQVQGGGETQYF. DNA for the CDR3: TGTGCCAGCAGCCAAGTACAGGGCGGAGGAGAGACCCAGTACTTC.